This TCR beta chain comes out of a study of Ad26.COV2.S vaccination and SARS-CoV-2 variants. Overall study: Intramuscular Ad26.COV2.S at 5x10^10 or 1x10^11 viral particles. Study results and caveats: TCR breadth and depth estimates may have understated total T cell responses.

From germline, CDR1 is KGHSH and CDR2 LQKENI. V was clipped by 2 bases and J by 6 bases; unmatched bases: 9. The CDR3 has 15 residues. Profiled with immunoSEQ multiplex PCR; TCRdb holds only in-frame clones, not every one. The sample gives 300,000 to 400,000 clones, about nine tenths of which show up once; 6.4% is in the top ten. Treatment denoted: some 20 received Ad26.COV2.S at low or high dose, single or two shots; roughly 5 received placebo; per-sample allocation not given. The samples date from day 63 after the first vaccine or placebo injection. A remark on this clone: What it recognizes is unknown.

The origin of this receptor is a person between 18 and 59 years old who received the Ad26.COV2.S COVID-19 vaccine or a placebo. The input for sequencing was peripheral blood, taken in a trial of Ad26.COV2.S vaccine versus placebo. The chain employs TRBV18 and TRBJ2-7; 8 bases line up with TRBD1. CDR3: CASSPTSDRGSEQYF. CDR3 DNA sequence: TGTGCCAGCTCACCAACCAGCGACAGGGGAAGCGAGCAGTACTTC.